This is a list of T cell receptor beta chains from one sample in a study of T cells after yellow fever vaccination. TCRdb redid the calling of the 5' RACE reads with MiXCR, one entry per CDR3 protein. This sample has approximately 260,000 distinct CDR3 sequences; about 5.2% occur once, and the top ten carry under 3.5%. The sample here was CD4+ T cells sorted from PBMCs, taken on the day of the yellow fever booster vaccination. These receptor sequences come from a man between 18 and 29 years old who received the YFV17D yellow fever vaccine. Each CDR3 is given with its conserved first and last residue. The D gene is left open where the match is weak. The size field is filled for only some rows; it gives once, few, many or a size class.

j_call: TRBJ2-7
d_call: -
v_call: TRBV7-3
clone_size: few
cdr3_nt: TGTGCCAGCAGCCCAGGACTCATTCCGGCATCCGAGCAGTACTTC
cdr3_aa: CASSPGLIPASEQYF

j_call: TRBJ1-1
d_call: -
v_call: TRBV5-4
clone_size: few
cdr3_nt: TGTGCCAGCAGGGCAAGTGGGGGGAGAACTGAAGCTTTCTTT
cdr3_aa: CASRASGGRTEAFF

j_call: TRBJ2-7
d_call: -
v_call: TRBV5-4
clone_size: few
cdr3_nt: TGTGCCAGCAGCCAAGGGTCTACAACCCCGGGCGAGCAGTACTTC
cdr3_aa: CASSQGSTTPGEQYF

j_call: TRBJ1-1
d_call: -
v_call: TRBV10-3
clone_size: many
cdr3_nt: TGTGCCATCAGTGGGGGGGACACTGAAGCTTTCTTT
cdr3_aa: CAISGGDTEAFF

j_call: TRBJ2-7
d_call: TRBD2
v_call: TRBV7-2
clone_size: few
cdr3_nt: TGTGCCAGCAGCTTGACTAGCGGGCACGAGCAGTACTTC
cdr3_aa: CASSLTSGHEQYF

j_call: TRBJ2-7
d_call: -
v_call: TRBV11-2
clone_size: few
cdr3_nt: TGTGCCAGCAGCGCAGGGTTTTCCCTCTACGAGCAGTACTTC
cdr3_aa: CASSAGFSLYEQYF

j_call: TRBJ2-3
d_call: -
v_call: TRBV29-1
clone_size: -
cdr3_nt: TGCAGCGTTGGAAGGGGGGGCAGTACCGATACGCAGTATTTT
cdr3_aa: CSVGRGGSTDTQYF

j_call: TRBJ2-5
d_call: TRBD2
v_call: TRBV20-1
clone_size: many
cdr3_nt: TGCAGTGCTAGAGGTGGAGTAGCGGGCCAAGAGACCCAGTACTTC
cdr3_aa: CSARGGVAGQETQYF

j_call: TRBJ2-1
d_call: -
v_call: TRBV7-2
clone_size: few
cdr3_nt: TGTGCCAGCAGCCGGGGACTCACAGTCCCATGGGAGCAGTTCTTC
cdr3_aa: CASSRGLTVPWEQFF

j_call: TRBJ2-5
d_call: -
v_call: TRBV5-1
clone_size: -
cdr3_nt: TGCGCCAGCAGCTTGGCTGTGGGGGCCGGCGAGGAGACCCAGTACTTC
cdr3_aa: CASSLAVGAGEETQYF

j_call: TRBJ2-3
d_call: -
v_call: TRBV7-9
clone_size: -
cdr3_nt: TGTGCCAGCAGCGCTCGGACAGAGGGAGATACGCAGTATTTT
cdr3_aa: CASSARTEGDTQYF

j_call: TRBJ1-1
d_call: -
v_call: TRBV5-6
clone_size: few
cdr3_nt: TGTGCCAGCAGCTTGGGAGGTTCGGGTCTCGAAGCTTTCTTT
cdr3_aa: CASSLGGSGLEAFF

j_call: TRBJ1-2
d_call: -
v_call: TRBV9
clone_size: few
cdr3_nt: TGTGCCAGCAGCCCACTCCTAGTGGTGGACTATGGCTACACCTTC
cdr3_aa: CASSPLLVVDYGYTF

j_call: TRBJ2-3
d_call: -
v_call: TRBV15
clone_size: few
cdr3_nt: TGTGCCACCAGCAGAGATCGGTGGGATACGCAGTATTTT
cdr3_aa: CATSRDRWDTQYF

j_call: TRBJ1-3
d_call: -
v_call: TRBV7-3
clone_size: few
cdr3_nt: TGTGCCAGCAGCCAAGACGTCTCTGGAAACACCATATATTTT
cdr3_aa: CASSQDVSGNTIYF

j_call: TRBJ2-2
d_call: -
v_call: TRBV20-1
clone_size: -
cdr3_nt: TGCAGTGCTTATAAGGGGGGATCCGGGGAGCTGTTTTTT
cdr3_aa: CSAYKGGSGELFF

j_call: TRBJ1-4
d_call: -
v_call: TRBV29-1
clone_size: many
cdr3_nt: TGCAGCGTAGAGTCCAAACAGGACGAAAAACTGTTTTTT
cdr3_aa: CSVESKQDEKLFF

j_call: TRBJ2-3
d_call: -
v_call: TRBV7-2
clone_size: few
cdr3_nt: TGTGCCAGCAACCTCCAGGGGAGCACAGATACGCAGTATTTT
cdr3_aa: CASNLQGSTDTQYF

j_call: TRBJ2-4
d_call: TRBD1
v_call: TRBV28
clone_size: -
cdr3_nt: TGTGCCAGCAGGACAGGGGAAAACATTCAGTACTTC
cdr3_aa: CASRTGENIQYF

j_call: TRBJ1-1
d_call: -
v_call: TRBV20-1
clone_size: few
cdr3_nt: TGCAGTGCCCCCCGGGACACCAAGATGAACACTGAAGCTTTCTTT
cdr3_aa: CSAPRDTKMNTEAFF

j_call: TRBJ1-6
d_call: TRBD1
v_call: TRBV6-5
clone_size: many
cdr3_nt: TGTGCCAGCAGGATGGGACAGGGGCTTTCACCCCTCCACTTT
cdr3_aa: CASRMGQGLSPLHF

j_call: TRBJ2-3
d_call: TRBD2
v_call: TRBV11-2
clone_size: many
cdr3_nt: TGTGCCAGCAGCTTAAGGCGGGGGGGCCGAGATACGCAGTATTTT
cdr3_aa: CASSLRRGGRDTQYF

j_call: TRBJ2-7
d_call: -
v_call: TRBV4-3
clone_size: many
cdr3_nt: TGCGCCAGCAGCCGATACAGGGATGGGAGCTACGAGCAGTACTTC
cdr3_aa: CASSRYRDGSYEQYF

j_call: TRBJ2-5
d_call: -
v_call: TRBV5-1
clone_size: many
cdr3_nt: TGCGCCAGCAGCACCACAGGGAAAGAGACCCAGTACTTC
cdr3_aa: CASSTTGKETQYF

j_call: TRBJ2-1
d_call: -
v_call: TRBV4-3
clone_size: many
cdr3_nt: TGCGCCAGCAGCATTAGGGTTTCCTACAATGAGCAGTTCTTC
cdr3_aa: CASSIRVSYNEQFF